A selection of T cell receptor beta chains follows, all from one sample in a study of blood T cell repertoires in COVID-19. Assay used: immunoSEQ multiplex PCR; TCRdb lists only in-frame clones, some missing. The sample has a few hundred thousand clones, 82% seen once. The sample taken for sequencing was peripheral blood. These TCRs come from a woman younger than 30 with acute or convalescent COVID-19. Both conserved end residues are part of each CDR3. The size entry is marked missing in some rows and otherwise reads once, few, many or a size class.

abundance,v_gene,j_gene,CDR3aa
-,TRBV7-2,TRBJ2-1,CASSLVRTSGRTGEQFF
few,TRBV5-1,TRBJ2-7,CASSLGLAGHYEQYF
-,TRBV7-2,TRBJ1-2,CASSSTRGYTF
-,TRBV14,TRBJ2-1,CASSQGVGIAYNEQFF
-,TRBV6-5,TRBJ1-6,CASSYTTGSNSPLHF
-,TRBV25-1,TRBJ1-2,CASSDRAGYGYTF
-,TRBV7-8,TRBJ1-4,CAWSDRRTNEKLFF
-,TRBV9,TRBJ2-3,CASSARASAADTQYF
-,TRBV7-8,TRBJ2-5,CASSLGLAGEVETQYF
-,TRBV6-5,TRBJ1-1,CASSFKQAHF
-,TRBV19,TRBJ2-3,CASSIGQGFTDTQYF
-,TRBV2,TRBJ1-1,CASKGQSNTEAFF
-,TRBV6-1,TRBJ1-4,CASSEVGRVVELFF
few,TRBV20-1,TRBJ1-1,CSASLTAQTEAFF
-,TRBV19,TRBJ2-7,CASSTDRASYEQYF
-,TRBV27,TRBJ1-1,CASSLSKGQGEPEAFF
-,TRBV6-2/TRBV6-3,TRBJ2-7,CASGPVSGPTKQYF
-,TRBV19,TRBJ2-2,CATRAAGTNTGELFF
-,TRBV18,TRBJ1-4,CASSPRNGRNEKLFF
-,TRBV19,TRBJ2-2,CASSPTGGELFF
few,TRBV5-6,TRBJ1-2,CASSLDPGGRYYGYTF
few,TRBV20-1,TRBJ1-4,CSASSPGGADEKLFF
-,TRBV10-3,TRBJ1-1,CAISEGKVQGETEAFF
-,TRBV5-1,TRBJ2-1,CASSLVDYLSYNEQFF
-,TRBV28,TRBJ2-7,CASSQMTGASSYEQYF
-,TRBV18,TRBJ2-6,CASSPPKGPVGGANVLTF
-,TRBV12-3/TRBV12-4,TRBJ1-1,CASSSGLYVAFF
-,TRBV19,TRBJ2-1,CASRLTSGYLYNEQFF
-,TRBV2,TRBJ2-7,CASSPRGTYEQYF
-,TRBV2,TRBJ1-1,CASRTGPEAFF
-,TRBV5-6,TRBJ2-5,CASSLKLAGVETQYF
-,TRBV10-3,TRBJ1-1,CAIRGDSADHTEAFF
-,TRBV7-2,TRBJ2-7,CASSFSRDYRLSYEQYF
-,TRBV4-3,TRBJ2-1,CASSQDFTSGYYNEQFF
-,TRBV28,TRBJ1-1,CASSLLGSGSTEAFF
-,TRBV3-1/TRBV3-2,TRBJ1-3,CASSQEYSPSGNTIYF
-,TRBV2,TRBJ2-7,CASPTEPQQYF
-,TRBV4-3,TRBJ2-5,CASSQDWTGMQETQYF
-,TRBV27,TRBJ1-5,CASSLEGANQPQHF
-,TRBV6-2/TRBV6-3,TRBJ1-1,CASSLPPELEAFF
-,TRBV15,TRBJ2-7,CATSSPSGDSYEQYF
-,TRBV28,TRBJ1-6,CASSPLQGKDNSPLHF
few,TRBV4-3,TRBJ2-1,CASSQTRTSGGYNEQFF
-,TRBV2,TRBJ2-5,CASSRDSQETQYF
-,TRBV9,TRBJ1-3,CASSEQSSGNTIYF
-,TRBV7-2,TRBJ2-7,CASSYWALMGGLAGGEQYF
-,TRBV18,TRBJ1-4,CASSRAVRGEKLFF
-,TRBV6-2/TRBV6-3,TRBJ1-1,CASSYRQGGMNTEAFF
-,TRBV7-9,TRBJ1-2,CASSLGAFYGYTF
-,TRBV4-3,TRBJ2-1,CASSQEQQGNEQFF
-,TRBV6-6,TRBJ2-7,CASSGPLESYEQYF
-,TRBV18,TRBJ2-7,CASSPPGSGRDYEQYF
once,TRBV3-1/TRBV3-2,TRBJ1-2,CASTKQQGYYGYTF
-,TRBV5-1,TRBJ2-2,CASSLVDSGGTGELFF
-,TRBV7-8,TRBJ2-7,CASSLSAGAYEQYF
-,TRBV9,TRBJ1-3,CASSVAPRGADGNTIYF
-,TRBV6-5,TRBJ1-2,CASSYIRDREGGYTF